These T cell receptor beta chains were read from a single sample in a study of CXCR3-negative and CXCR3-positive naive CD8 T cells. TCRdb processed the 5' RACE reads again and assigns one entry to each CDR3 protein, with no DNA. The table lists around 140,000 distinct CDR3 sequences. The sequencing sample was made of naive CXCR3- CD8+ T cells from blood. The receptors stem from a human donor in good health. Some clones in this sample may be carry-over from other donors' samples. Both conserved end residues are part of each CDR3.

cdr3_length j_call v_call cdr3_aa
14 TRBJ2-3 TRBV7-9 CASSLAGDTNTQYF
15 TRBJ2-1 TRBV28 CASREQGRSYNEQFF
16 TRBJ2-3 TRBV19 CASSISRRISTDTQYF
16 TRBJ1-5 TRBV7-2 CASSLLEYGCNQPQHF
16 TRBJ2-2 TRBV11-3 CASSLRDSEKTGELFF
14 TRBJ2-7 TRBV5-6 CASSWGTPSYEQYF
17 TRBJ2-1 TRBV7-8 CASSLAEGGGAYNEQFF
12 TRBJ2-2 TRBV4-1 CASSQSTGELFF
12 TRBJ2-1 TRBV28 CTSSPPQGEQFF
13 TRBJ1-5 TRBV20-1 CSARGSRYQPQHF
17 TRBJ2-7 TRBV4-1 CASSRAAAGQASYEQYF
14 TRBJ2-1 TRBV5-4 CASSLRGVVNEQFF
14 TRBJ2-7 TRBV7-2 CASSLLASSYEQYF
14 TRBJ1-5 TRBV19 CASSPSGNSQPQHF
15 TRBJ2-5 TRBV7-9 CASSLAPQLGETQYF
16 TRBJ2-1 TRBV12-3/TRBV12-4 CASSLRLAGEDNEQFF
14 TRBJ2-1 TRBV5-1 CASSLGQGANEQFF
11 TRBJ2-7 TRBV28 CASSYKYEQYF
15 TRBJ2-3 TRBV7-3 CASRLTGTGEDTQYF
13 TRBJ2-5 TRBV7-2 CASSWAGLETQYF
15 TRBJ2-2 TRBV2 CASSEADYGTGELFF
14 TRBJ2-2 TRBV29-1 CSVLDRVNTGELFF
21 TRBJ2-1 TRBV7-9 CASSYPLESSETSSSYNEQFF
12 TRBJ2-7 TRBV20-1 CSANGVSYEQYF
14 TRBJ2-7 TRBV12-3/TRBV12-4 CASSLTSGIYEQYF
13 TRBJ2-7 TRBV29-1 CSVESRDNYEQYF
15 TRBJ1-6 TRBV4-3 CASSQEWAPGSPLHF
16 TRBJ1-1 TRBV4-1 CASSQESRGWDTEAFF
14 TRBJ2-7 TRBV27 CASSFTGDAYEQYF
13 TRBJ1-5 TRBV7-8 CASSLESNQPQHF
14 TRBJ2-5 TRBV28 CATSTSGQGVTQYF
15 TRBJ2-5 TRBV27 CASSPYGGASETQYF
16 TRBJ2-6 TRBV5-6 CASRDRGGPGANVLTF
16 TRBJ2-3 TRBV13 CASRPRLAASTDTQYF
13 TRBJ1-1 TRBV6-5 CASSYGRGTEAFF
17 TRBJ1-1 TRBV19 CASSMPGSGALNTEAFF
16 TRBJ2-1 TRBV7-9 CASSLGTTSSYNEQFF
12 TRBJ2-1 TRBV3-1 CASSQGDTEQFF
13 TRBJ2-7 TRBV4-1 CASSHDPGYEQYF
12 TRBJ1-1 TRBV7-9 CASSLENTEAFF
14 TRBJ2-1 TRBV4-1 CASSQTGTENEQFF
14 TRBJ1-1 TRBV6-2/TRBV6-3 CARQKKRMNTEAFF
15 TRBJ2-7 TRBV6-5 CASGYSFQRSYEQYF
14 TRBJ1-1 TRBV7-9 CASSLDRGLTEAFF
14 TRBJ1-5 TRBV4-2 CASINLVGNQPQHF
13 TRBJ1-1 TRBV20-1 CSAWDRGLAEAFF
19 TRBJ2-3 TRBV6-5 CASSFSPGQGRLLADTQYF
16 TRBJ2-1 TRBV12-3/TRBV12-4 CATRGGQGYSWDEQFF
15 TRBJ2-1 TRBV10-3 CAISDTGELDNEQFF
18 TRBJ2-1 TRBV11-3 CASSSDRLASYSYNEQFF
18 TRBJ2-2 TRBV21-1 CASSKARGGTIPTGELFF
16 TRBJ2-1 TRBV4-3 CASSQDYEPNGDEQFF
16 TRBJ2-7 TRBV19 CASSMIGPESSYEQYF
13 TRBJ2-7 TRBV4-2 CASSGGSAYEQYF
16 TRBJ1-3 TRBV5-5 CASSLVPALSGNTIYF
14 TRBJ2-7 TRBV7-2 CASSGTGRPYEQYF
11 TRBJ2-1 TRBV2 CTSRGYNEQFF
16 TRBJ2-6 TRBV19 CASGFWAQAGANVLTF